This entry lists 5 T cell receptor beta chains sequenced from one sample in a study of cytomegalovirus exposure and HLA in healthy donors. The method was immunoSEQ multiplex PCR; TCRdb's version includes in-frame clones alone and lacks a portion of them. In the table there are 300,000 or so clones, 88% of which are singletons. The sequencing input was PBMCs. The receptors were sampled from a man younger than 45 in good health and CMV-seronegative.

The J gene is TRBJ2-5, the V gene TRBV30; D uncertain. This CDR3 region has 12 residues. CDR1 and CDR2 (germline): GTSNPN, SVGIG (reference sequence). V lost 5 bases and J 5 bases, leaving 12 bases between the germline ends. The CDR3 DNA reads TGTGCCTGGTCAGCCAGGTGGGAGACCCAGTACTTC. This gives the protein CAWSARWETQYF.

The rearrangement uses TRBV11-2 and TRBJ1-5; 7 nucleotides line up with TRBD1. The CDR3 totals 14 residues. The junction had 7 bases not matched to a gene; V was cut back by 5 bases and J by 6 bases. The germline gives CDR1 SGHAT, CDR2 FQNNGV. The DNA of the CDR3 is TGTGCCAGCAGCGCCCGACAGGGAGTTCAGCCCCAGCATTTT. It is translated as CASSARQGVQPQHF.

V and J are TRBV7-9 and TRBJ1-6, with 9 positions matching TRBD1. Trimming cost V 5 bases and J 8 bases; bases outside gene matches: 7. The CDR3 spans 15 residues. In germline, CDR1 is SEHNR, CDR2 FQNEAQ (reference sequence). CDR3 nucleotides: TGTGCCAGCAGCACCCGGGACAGGGAACATTCACCCCTCCACTTT. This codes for CASSTRDREHSPLHF.

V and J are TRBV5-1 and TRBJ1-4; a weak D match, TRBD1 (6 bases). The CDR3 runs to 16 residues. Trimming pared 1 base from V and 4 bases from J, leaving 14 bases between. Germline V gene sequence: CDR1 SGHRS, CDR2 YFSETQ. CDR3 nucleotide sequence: TGCGCCAGCAGCTTGTACCCAGGGGAATTTAATGAAAAACTGTTTTTT. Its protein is CASSLYPGEFNEKLFF.

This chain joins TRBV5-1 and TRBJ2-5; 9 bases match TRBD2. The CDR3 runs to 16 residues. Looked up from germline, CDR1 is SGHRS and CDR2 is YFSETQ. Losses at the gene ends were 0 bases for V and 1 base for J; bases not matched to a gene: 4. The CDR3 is CASSLVSGGTQETQYF. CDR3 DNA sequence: TGCGCCAGCAGCTTGGTGAGCGGGGGGACCCAAGAGACCCAGTACTTC.